A selection of T cell receptor beta chains follows, all from one sample in a study of T cell repertoires in aging, cancer and after chemotherapy. TCRdb re-analysed the multiplex PCR reads in MiXCR, keeping a single row per CDR3 protein. The sample shows 6,300 or so distinct CDR3 sequences, over 30% of them seen only once. The sample comprised blood. These receptors all come from a human donor in good health. The CDR3 runs from the conserved cysteine through the conserved F or W.

cdr3_aa v_call
CASTPWTGPNYGYTF TRBV7-2
CASSLAGTHYNEQFF TRBV5-6
CASSRDRGSNEKLFF TRBV27
CASRRRTSGLTDTQYF TRBV11-3
CASRAGNSPLHF TRBV10-3
CSVPRGAAADTQYF TRBV29-1
CASRDRVAFF TRBV10-3
CASSLRAESNQPQHF TRBV5-5
CASSLAQDFSTDTQYF TRBV5-4
CASSVQRTANEKLFF TRBV18
CASSHRAGGLNEQFF TRBV6-5
CASSSRTIRSYNEQFF TRBV7-9
CASSYTSGGYNEQFF TRBV27
CAWAPAGGDTQYF TRBV30
CASDDRVLYSNQPQHF TRBV19
CASSSPRDGSYEQYF TRBV11-3
CASSHGTNTGELFF TRBV19
CASSYSGQAPNSPLHF TRBV6-5
CASSFGTGGRNTEAFF TRBV6-5
CASSPSGGAGELFF TRBV11-3
CASRKGQANTGELFF TRBV12-3/TRBV12-4
CASSYRTGGRTEAFF TRBV6-5
CASSPTTVNTEAFF TRBV6-2/TRBV6-3
CATSGQGIAKNIQYF TRBV27
CASRQGSGELFF TRBV6-2/TRBV6-3
CASSRLAGLYNEQFF TRBV12-3/TRBV12-4
CASSPWTGGNTEAFF TRBV7-9
CASSESVGGADTQYF TRBV6-1
CASSLGRAGDTQYF TRBV7-2
CASSYTDRESSPLHF TRBV6-5
CASEGGTTNTGELFF TRBV6-6
CASSFSGSSYNEQFF TRBV12-3/TRBV12-4
CASSLSWADNSPLYF TRBV5-6
CASSYSRTGGSTDTQYF TRBV6-2/TRBV6-3
CASSYRQGASTDTQYF TRBV6-5
CASSPGLGSETQYF TRBV5-6
CASSRQLAGVHGELFF TRBV4-3
CASSMTGNSGNTIYF TRBV19
CASSALPSGGTDTQYF TRBV6-1
CASSLTSRYTEAFF TRBV27